What follows is one T cell receptor (beta chain) and its context. The target antigen is unknown. Every contributor of samples was a Caucasian grown-up residing in Nashville, Tennessee. This entry belongs to a study of shared clonotypes between healthy human individuals. Study-level points and caveats: Among several donors, approximately 5% of naive CD4 clonotypes were found in common. The study found lower generation probabilities in non-shared clonotypes than in those shared by all four donors. Since donors were few, the genetic and exposure-history diversity represented was limited.

In germline, CDR1 is MNHNS, CDR2 SASEGT. CDR3 length equals 12 residues. The ends were cut back, 2 bases at V and 10 bases at J, with 11 bases in the middle. Libraries were prepared by immunoSEQ multiplex PCR; TCRdb keeps only in-frame clonotypes and omits some of them. Found here are roughly 2.2 million clones, about nine tenths of them singletons; the top ten hold more than 0.35%. This receptor was obtained from a man aged 18 to 30 in good health. Some clones in this sample may be carry-over from other donors' samples. The sequenced sample consisted of naive CD4+ T cells from PBMCs. The subset: CD45RA+ positively selected. The chain employs TRBV6-1 and TRBJ1-1; maybe TRBD1 (5 bases). The CDR3: CASSERQGGAFF. CDR3 nucleotide sequence: TGTGCCAGCAGTGAAAGGCAGGGAGGAGCTTTCTTT.